The subject of this entry is one T cell receptor beta chain. The sample belongs to a study of patients and donors after allogeneic stem cell transplantation. A single record per CDR3 protein comes from TCRdb applying MiXCR to the RT-PCR reads. The top ten clones hold around 6% of a sample with more than 850,000 distinct CDR3 sequences, roughly 18% of them seen once. The CDR3 length is 13 residues. Germline CDR1 is LNHDA and CDR2 is SQIVND (reference sequence). Trimming removed 3 bases at V and 8 bases at J, with 11 bases between. The chain uses TRBV19 and TRBJ2-1; no clear D gene. The sequence derives from a human donor who was either an allogeneic HSCT recipient or a stem cell or donor lymphocyte infusion donor (not recorded which). It is not recorded whose cells these are; they may come from a transplant donor. The specimen was blood, either unsorted or a sorted T cell fraction (not recorded which). The CDR3 protein is CASSIARVDEQFF. CDR3 coding DNA: TGTGCCAGTAGTATCGCTCGGGTAGATGAGCAGTTCTTC.